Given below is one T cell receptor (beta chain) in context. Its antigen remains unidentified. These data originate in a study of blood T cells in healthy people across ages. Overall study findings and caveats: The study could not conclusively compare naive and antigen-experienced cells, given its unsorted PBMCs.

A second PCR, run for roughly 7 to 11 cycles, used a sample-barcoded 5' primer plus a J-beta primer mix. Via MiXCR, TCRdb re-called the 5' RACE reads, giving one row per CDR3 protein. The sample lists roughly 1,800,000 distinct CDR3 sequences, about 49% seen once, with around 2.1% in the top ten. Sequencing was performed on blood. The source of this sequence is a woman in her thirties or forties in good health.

CDR3 sequence (DNA): TGTGCCAGCAGCCAAGAAAGGATGGGAGCGGGGAGAAGAAATGAGCAGTTCTTC. It yields the protein CASSQERMGAGRRNEQFF. The rearrangement links TRBV4-2 to TRBJ2-1; 7 bases are shared with TRBD2. Germline V CDR1 and CDR2: LGHNA, YNFKEQ. This CDR3 contains 18 residues. V dropped 0 bases and J dropped 7; count of bases not matched to a gene: 15.